Each of the 23 T cell receptor beta chains below was sequenced from the same sample in a study of OX40 agonist ivuxolimab in advanced cancers. Only in-frame clones appear in the TCRdb table, and some are missing; sequencing was by immunoSEQ multiplex PCR. Of some 98,000 clones detected, 91% appear once; the ten largest clones hold 0.3% to 0.4%. The sample consisted of CD4+ or CD8+ T cells sorted from blood, taken in a trial of the OX40 agonist ivuxolimab. These receptors came from an adult with an advanced solid tumor such as melanoma, head and neck, liver or kidney cancer.

This rearrangement joins TRBV7-8 to TRBJ1-5; no definite D call. CDR1 and CDR2 (germline): SGHVS, FQNEAQ. Trimming pared 5 bases from V and 3 bases from J, leaving 11 bases between. CDR3 length: 14 residues. The DNA for the CDR3 is TGTGCCAGCAGCCCAACGACCCTCAATCAGCCCCAGCATTTT. This gives the protein CASSPTTLNQPQHF.

The chain has TRBV7-3 and TRBJ2-1; D is possibly TRBD1 (6 bases). CDR1 is SGHTA and CDR2 is FQGTGA in the germline V gene. The ends were cut back, 5 bases at V and 6 bases at J, with 14 bases in the middle. CDR3 size: 14 residues. The CDR3 loop reads CASSPSTGFNEQFF. Here the CDR3 DNA reads TGTGCCAGCAGCCCCAGTACAGGGTTCAATGAGCAGTTCTTC.

This clone was counted a single time. V is TRBV30 and J is TRBJ2-1; 11 positions match TRBD2. The J segment lost 6 bases and the V segment lost 7 bases, leaving 5 bases of the junction unmatched. Germline CDR1 is GTSNPN and CDR2 is SVGIG (reference sequence). CDR3 length: 13 amino acids. The CDR3 is CASTSGSINEQFF. The CDR3 nucleotides read TGTGCCTCTACTAGCGGGAGTATCAATGAGCAGTTCTTC.

The chain combines TRBV30 with TRBJ2-5, with unresolved D. The V end was cut by 2 bases, the J end by 5 bases, with 9 bases between. In germline, CDR1 is GTSNPN, CDR2 SVGIG (reference sequence). The CDR3 spans 12 residues. CDR3: CAWSLTMETQYF. The CDR3 DNA sequence: TGTGCCTGGAGTCTAACTATGGAGACCCAGTACTTC.

This clone has a single count. The J gene is TRBJ1-1, the V gene TRBV6-6; maybe TRBD1 (5 bases). The germline V gene encodes CDR1 MNHNY and CDR2 SVGAGI (reference sequence). This CDR3 is built from 12 residues. V lost 5 bases, J lost 7 bases, and 11 bases lay in between. CDR3 sequence reads: CASSLAGVEAFF. The CDR3 DNA follows: TGTGCCAGCAGTCTGGCGGGGGTTGAAGCTTTCTTT.

This clone was counted only a few times. The chain combines TRBV27 with TRBJ2-3; 9 positions agree with TRBD2. This CDR3 region has 15 residues. Losses at the gene ends were 5 bases for V and 8 bases for J; bases not matched to a gene: 11. CDR1 is MNHEY and CDR2 is SMNVEV in the germline V gene (reference sequence). The CDR3 here is CASSPTGLAIGTQYF. In nucleotides, the CDR3 is TGTGCCAGCAGTCCCACGGGACTAGCTATTGGTACGCAGTATTTT.

This chain uses TRBV4-1 with TRBJ2-7, with TRBD1 matching over 9 bases. Trimming at V came to 5 bases and at J to 2 bases, leaving 4 bases not matched to a gene. CDR1 MGHRA and CDR2 YSYEKL come from the germline V gene. The length of the CDR3 is 14 residues. CDR3 nucleotides: TGCGCCAGCAGCTGGGGACAGGGCACCTACGAGCAGTACTTC. Translation: CASSWGQGTYEQYF.

V and J are TRBV5-1 and TRBJ2-3, with D tentatively TRBD2 (5 bases). Germline CDR1 SGHRS, CDR2 YFSETQ. The CDR3 is made up of 14 amino acids. Between the trimmed V and J ends, which lost 1 base and 0 bases, there was a span of 6 bases. DNA of the CDR3: TGCGCCAGCAGCTTGAGCGGCAGCACAGATACGCAGTATTTT. It encodes CASSLSGSTDTQYF.

The chain's CDR3 is CASSLSGTEQETQYF. The DNA for the CDR3 is TGCGCCAGCAGCTTGTCCGGGACGGAGCAAGAGACCCAGTACTTC. V usage is TRBV5-1 and J usage is TRBJ2-5, with D perhaps TRBD1 or TRBD2 (5 bases each). CDR1 is SGHRS and CDR2 is YFSETQ in the germline V gene. The CDR3 totals 15 residues. Trimming pared 1 base from V and 2 bases from J, leaving 12 bases between.

V and J are TRBV27 and TRBJ2-6, with 10 positions matching TRBD2. The CDR3 runs 19 residues. With 0 bases clipped from V and 2 bases from J, the junction kept 7 bases outside the gene matches. The V gene's germline CDR1 is MNHEY and CDR2 SMNVEV (reference sequence). CDR3 in DNA: TGTGCCAGCAGTTTATCGAGGCTAGCGGGAGCACCTGGGGCCAACGTCCTGACTTTC. Residues: CASSLSRLAGAPGANVLTF.

The V and J genes are TRBV28 and TRBJ1-1; D perhaps matches TRBD1 (5 bases). Looked up from germline, CDR1 is MDHEN and CDR2 is SYDVKM. V was clipped by 8 bases and J by 3 bases, with 19 bases between them. The CDR3 extends over 15 amino acids. The CDR3 loop reads CASQGGSRADTEAFF. CDR3 DNA sequence: TGTGCCAGCCAGGGAGGAAGCAGGGCGGACACTGAAGCTTTCTTT.

The chain employs TRBV6-1 and TRBJ2-5; the D is unclear. Germline values: CDR1 MNHNS, CDR2 SASEGT. CDR3 length equals 14 residues. V gave up 2 bases and J gave up 1 base, with 8 bases separating them. CDR3 in DNA: TGTGCCAGCAGTGAATATAGGGTCCAAGAGACCCAGTACTTC. Its protein product is CASSEYRVQETQYF.

This clone was seen only once. The chain is built from TRBV10-1 and TRBJ2-3; TRBD1 agrees at 11 bases. The germline V gene has CDR1 WNHNN and CDR2 SYGVQD (reference sequence). With 6 bases clipped from V and 5 bases from J, the junction kept 7 bases outside the gene matches. The CDR3 is made up of 15 amino acids. CDR3 in DNA: TGCGCCAGCAGCGACGGACAGGGGGCCGTAGATACGCAGTATTTT. Translating it yields CASSDGQGAVDTQYF.

The chain joins TRBV10-1 to TRBJ2-1; maybe TRBD2 (6 bases). The germline V gene encodes CDR1 WNHNN and CDR2 SYGVQD (reference sequence). Trimming removed 2 bases at V and 7 bases at J, with 12 bases between. CDR3 length: 14 residues. CDR3 DNA: TGCGCCAGCAGTGAGGACGGGAGTCGAAATGAGCAGTTCTTC. This encodes CASSEDGSRNEQFF.

The chain uses TRBV11-2 and TRBJ2-7, with D possibly TRBD2 on 6 matching bases. The CDR3 contains 14 residues. Germline CDR1 reads SGHAT; CDR2 reads FQNNGV. Trimming took off 0 bases at V and 4 bases at J, with 10 bases between the two ends. The CDR3 bases are TGTGCCAGCAGCTTAGAACGGGGGTTATACGAGCAGTACTTC. Translated: CASSLERGLYEQYF.

This chain uses TRBV5-1 with TRBJ2-5; 8 nucleotides agree with TRBD2. Germline V gene sequence: CDR1 SGHRS, CDR2 YFSETQ. The CDR3 is 16 residues long. Trimming took 4 bases from V and 1 from J; bases not matched to a gene: 9. The DNA of the CDR3 is TGCGCCAGCAGCCCGGGGGGCGGGGGGCGCCAAGAGACCCAGTACTTC. Protein sequence: CASSPGGGGRQETQYF.

The chain has TRBV19 and TRBJ2-3, with D possibly being TRBD2 (6 bases). There are 16 residues in the CDR3. Trimming stripped 3 bases from V and 1 base from J, with 14 bases between. The germline V gene has CDR1 LNHDA and CDR2 SQIVND (reference sequence). CDR3 sequence (DNA): TGTGCCAGTAGTATCGGCGGATGGGGGGGCACAGATACGCAGTATTTT. Translating gives CASSIGGWGGTDTQYF.

V is TRBV2 and J is TRBJ2-1; D unclear. Germline-derived CDR1 and CDR2 are SNHLY and FYNNEI. V lost 5 bases to trimming and J lost 0 bases, with 14 bases between them. The length of the CDR3 is 16 residues. CDR3 loop: CASSPGPIFSYNEQFF. The CDR3 DNA follows: TGTGCCAGCAGTCCAGGACCGATCTTCTCCTACAATGAGCAGTTCTTC. The variable domain in full, completed from reference TRBV2 and TRBJ2-1, reads EPEVTQTPSHQVTQMGQEVILRCVPISNHLYFYWYRQILGQKVEFLVSFYNNEISEKSEIFDDQFSVERPDGSNFTLKIRSTKLEDSAMYFCASSPGPIFSYNEQFFGPGTRLTVL.

V gene TRBV6-1 combines with J gene TRBJ2-2; possible D gene TRBD2, 6 bases. CDR1 is MNHNS, CDR2 SASEGT, per germline. The CDR3 sequence is 15 residues long. The V end was cut by 5 bases, the J end by 4 bases, with 14 bases between. CDR3 region: CASSPPRESTGELFF. The CDR3 region has the DNA TGTGCCAGCAGTCCGCCTCGGGAGAGCACCGGGGAGCTGTTTTTT.

This chain links TRBV11-2 with TRBJ2-1, with D possibly TRBD1 on 5 matching bases. Per the germline V gene, CDR1 is SGHAT and CDR2 is FQNNGV. CDR3 length: 15 amino acids. Between the trimmed V and J ends, which lost 3 bases and 0 bases, there was a span of 9 bases. This chain's CDR3 is CASSLDRGSYNEQFF. CDR3 nucleotides: TGTGCCAGCAGCTTGGATAGGGGCTCCTACAATGAGCAGTTCTTC.

CDR3 residues: CASHNRVNEQFF. CDR3 sequence (DNA): TGTGCCAGTCACAACAGGGTAAATGAGCAGTTCTTC. The chain uses TRBV7-2 and TRBJ2-1, with D maybe TRBD1 (6 bases). V shed 9 bases and J shed 7 bases, with 13 bases lying between them. Germline V gene sequence: CDR1 SGHTA, CDR2 FQGNSA. The CDR3 is 12 residues long.

This chain joins TRBV7-9 and TRBJ2-1, with 12 bases lining up with TRBD2. Germline V gene data show CDR1 as SEHNR and CDR2 as FQNEAQ (reference sequence). This CDR3 is built from 16 residues. V was pared by 5 bases and J by 7 bases, with 9 bases of the junction left unmatched. CDR3 DNA: TGTGCCAGCAGCGCTAGCGGGAGGGCTGTAGGGAATGAGCAGTTCTTC. Encoded protein: CASSASGRAVGNEQFF.

The chain couples TRBV15 to TRBJ2-1; D call uncertain. The CDR3 loop spans 13 amino acids. CDR1 LNHNV and CDR2 YYDKDF come from the germline V gene (reference sequence). The V and J ends lost 0 bases and 9 bases respectively, with 9 bases between them. CDR3 sequence reads: CATSRDAVFEQFF. As DNA, the CDR3 is TGTGCCACCAGCAGAGATGCTGTCTTTGAGCAGTTCTTC.